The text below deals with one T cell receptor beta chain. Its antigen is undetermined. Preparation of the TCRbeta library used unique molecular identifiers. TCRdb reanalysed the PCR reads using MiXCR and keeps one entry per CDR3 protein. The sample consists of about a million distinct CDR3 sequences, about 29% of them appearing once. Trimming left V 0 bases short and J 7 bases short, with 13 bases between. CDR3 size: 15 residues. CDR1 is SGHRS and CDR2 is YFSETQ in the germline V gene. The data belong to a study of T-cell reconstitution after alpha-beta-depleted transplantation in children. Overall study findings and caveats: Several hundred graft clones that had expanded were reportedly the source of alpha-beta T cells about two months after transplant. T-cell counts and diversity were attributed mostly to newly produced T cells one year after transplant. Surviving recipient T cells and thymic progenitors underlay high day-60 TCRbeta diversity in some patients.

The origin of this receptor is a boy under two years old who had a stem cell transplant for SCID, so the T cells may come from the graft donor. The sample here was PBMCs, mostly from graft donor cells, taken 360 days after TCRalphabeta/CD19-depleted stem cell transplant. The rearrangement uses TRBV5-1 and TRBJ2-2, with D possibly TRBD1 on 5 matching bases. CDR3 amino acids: CASSLAAGSYGELFF. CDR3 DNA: TGCGCCAGCAGCTTGGCCGCAGGGTCATACGGGGAGCTGTTTTTT.